This TCR beta chain is drawn from a study of CD8+CD57+ T cells in acquired aplastic anemia. Turning to this clonotype: What it recognizes is unknown.

This CDR3 is built from 12 residues. The germline V gene encodes CDR1 WSHSY and CDR2 SAAADI. Trimming shortened V by 7 bases and J by 4 bases, and 10 bases separated the two germline ends. According to the study, genomic DNA was the template for TCR beta VDJ and CDR3 profiling. Using its own MiXCR run on the reads, TCRdb lists one record per CDR3 protein. Here the sample spans under 200,000 distinct CDR3 sequences, less than 60% being singletons. Overall study results and limits: Twenty-nine sequences, all CD8+ CDR3, were shared between patients and controls.

In patients chosen for sequencing, flow cytometry had shown CD8+CD57+ cell expansion. Severe acquired aplastic anemia was present in all patients. Patients were treatment-naive when blood was sampled. This TCR derives from a human donor with aplastic anemia. The V call is TRBV10-2, the J call TRBJ1-2; D remains ambiguous. Material: sorted CD4+, CD8+, or CD8+CD57+ T cells (not recorded which) from PBMCs. For the CDR3, the DNA is TGCGCCAGCACAGGCTTAAGCTATGGCTACACCTTC. Encoded protein: CASTGLSYGYTF.